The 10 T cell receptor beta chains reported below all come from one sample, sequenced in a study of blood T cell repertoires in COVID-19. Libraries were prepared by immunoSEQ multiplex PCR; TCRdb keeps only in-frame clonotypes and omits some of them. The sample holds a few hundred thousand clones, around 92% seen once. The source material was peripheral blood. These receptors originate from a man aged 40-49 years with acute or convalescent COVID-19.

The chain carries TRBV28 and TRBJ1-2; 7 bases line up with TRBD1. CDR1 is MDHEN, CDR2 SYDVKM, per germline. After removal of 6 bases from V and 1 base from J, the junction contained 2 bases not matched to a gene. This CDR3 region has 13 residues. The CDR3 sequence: CASRYRGNYGYTF. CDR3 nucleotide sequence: TGTGCCAGCAGGTACAGGGGTAACTATGGCTACACCTTC.

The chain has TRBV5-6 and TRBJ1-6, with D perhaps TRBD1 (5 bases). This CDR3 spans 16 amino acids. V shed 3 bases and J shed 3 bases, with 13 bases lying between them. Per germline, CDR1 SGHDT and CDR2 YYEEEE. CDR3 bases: TGTGCCAGCAGCTCCGCAGGGCTATACTATAATTCACCCCTCCACTTT. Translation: CASSSAGLYYNSPLHF.

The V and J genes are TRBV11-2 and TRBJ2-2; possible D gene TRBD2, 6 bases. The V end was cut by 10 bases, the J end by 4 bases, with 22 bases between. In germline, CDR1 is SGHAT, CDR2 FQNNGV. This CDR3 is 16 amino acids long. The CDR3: CATTTSSQGGTGELFF. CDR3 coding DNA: TGTGCCACCACAACGTCTAGCCAGGGAGGCACCGGGGAGCTGTTTTTT.

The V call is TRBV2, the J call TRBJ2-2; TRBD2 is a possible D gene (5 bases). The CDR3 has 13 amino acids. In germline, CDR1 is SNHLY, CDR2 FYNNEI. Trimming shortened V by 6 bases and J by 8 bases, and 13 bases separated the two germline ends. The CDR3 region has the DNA TGTGCCAGCAGCTTCACTAGATCAGGGGAGCTGTTTTTT. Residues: CASSFTRSGELFF. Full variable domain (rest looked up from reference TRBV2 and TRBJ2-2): EPEVTQTPSHQVTQMGQEVILRCVPISNHLYFYWYRQILGQKVEFLVSFYNNEISEKSEIFDDQFSVERPDGSNFTLKIRSTKLEDSAMYFCASSFTRSGELFFGEGSRLTVL.

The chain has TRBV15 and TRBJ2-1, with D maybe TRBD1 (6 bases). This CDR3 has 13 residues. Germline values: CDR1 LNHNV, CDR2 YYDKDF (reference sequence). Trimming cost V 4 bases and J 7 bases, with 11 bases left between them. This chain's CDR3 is CATSTLRGNEQFF. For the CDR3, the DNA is TGTGCCACCAGCACCTTGAGGGGGAATGAGCAGTTCTTC.

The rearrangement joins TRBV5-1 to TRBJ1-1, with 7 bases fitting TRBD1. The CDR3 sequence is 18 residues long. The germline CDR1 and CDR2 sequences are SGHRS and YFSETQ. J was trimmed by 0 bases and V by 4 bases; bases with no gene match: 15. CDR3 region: CASSQPPGQTYMNTEAFF. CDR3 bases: TGCGCCAGCAGCCAACCTCCGGGACAGACCTACATGAACACTGAAGCTTTCTTT.

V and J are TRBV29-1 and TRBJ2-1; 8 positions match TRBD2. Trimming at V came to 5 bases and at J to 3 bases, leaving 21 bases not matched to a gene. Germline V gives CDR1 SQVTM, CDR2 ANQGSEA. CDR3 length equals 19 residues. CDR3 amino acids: CSVMERGFFGLAVYNEQFF. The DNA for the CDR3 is TGCAGCGTTATGGAACGGGGGTTCTTCGGACTAGCTGTCTACAATGAGCAGTTCTTC.

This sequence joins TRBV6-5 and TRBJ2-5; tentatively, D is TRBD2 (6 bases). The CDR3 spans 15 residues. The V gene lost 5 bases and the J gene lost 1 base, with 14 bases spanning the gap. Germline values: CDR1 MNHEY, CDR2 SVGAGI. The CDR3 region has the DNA TGTGCCAGCAGTACCCGGAGGGCACCCCAAGAGACCCAGTACTTC. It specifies CASSTRRAPQETQYF.

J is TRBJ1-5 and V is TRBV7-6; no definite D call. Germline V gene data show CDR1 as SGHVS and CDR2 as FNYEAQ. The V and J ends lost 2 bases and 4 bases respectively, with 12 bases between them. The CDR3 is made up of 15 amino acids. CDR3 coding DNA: TGTGCCAGCAGCTTATTAGGTCGGGAGAATCAGCCCCAGCATTTT. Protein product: CASSLLGRENQPQHF.

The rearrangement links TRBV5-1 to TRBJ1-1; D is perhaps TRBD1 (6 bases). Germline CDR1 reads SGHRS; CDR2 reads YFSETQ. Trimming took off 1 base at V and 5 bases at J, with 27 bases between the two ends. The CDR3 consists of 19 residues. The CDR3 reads CASSLYLSGVGRYPTEAFF. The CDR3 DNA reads TGCGCCAGCAGCTTGTATCTGTCAGGGGTGGGGAGATATCCTACTGAAGCTTTCTTT.